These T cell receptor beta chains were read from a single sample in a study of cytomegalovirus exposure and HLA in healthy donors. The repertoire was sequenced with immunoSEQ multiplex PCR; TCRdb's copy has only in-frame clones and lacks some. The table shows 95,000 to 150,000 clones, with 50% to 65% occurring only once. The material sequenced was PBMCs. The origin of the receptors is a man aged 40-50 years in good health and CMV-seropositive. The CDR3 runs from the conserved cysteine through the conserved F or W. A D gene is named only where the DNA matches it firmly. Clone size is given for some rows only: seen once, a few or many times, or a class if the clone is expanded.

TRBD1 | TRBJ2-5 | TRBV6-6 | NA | TGTGCCAGCAGTTCCCCCCTAGACAGGGGGATCGAGACCCAGTACTTC | CASSSPLDRGIETQYF
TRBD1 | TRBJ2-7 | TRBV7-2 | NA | TGTGCCAGCAGCTTAAAGGCAGGGGGCTACTACGAGCAGTACTTC | CASSLKAGGYYEQYF
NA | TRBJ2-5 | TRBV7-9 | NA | TGTGCCAGCAGCTTCGGGCAGGGTTTAGAGACCCAGTACTTC | CASSFGQGLETQYF
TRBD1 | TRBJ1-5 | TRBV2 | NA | TGTGCCAGCGGAAGGGACAGTCATCAGCCCCAGCATTTT | CASGRDSHQPQHF
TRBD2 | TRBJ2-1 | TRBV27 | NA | TGTGCCAGCAGACCGCTGACGGGGGGGCCCTACAATGAGCAGTTCTTC | CASRPLTGGPYNEQFF
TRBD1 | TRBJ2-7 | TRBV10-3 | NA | TGTGCCATCAGGGAGACAGGGAACTCCTACGAGCAGTACTTC | CAIRETGNSYEQYF
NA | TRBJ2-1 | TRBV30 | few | TGTGCCTGGAGACAGGCGTATGAGCAGTTCTTC | CAWRQAYEQFF
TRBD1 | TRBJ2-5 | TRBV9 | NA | TGTGCCAGCAGCGTGACTGGGGGACAGGGTTCTGAGACCCAGTACTTC | CASSVTGGQGSETQYF
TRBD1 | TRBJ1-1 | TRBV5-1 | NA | TGCGCCAGCACTTGGACAGGGGAGGAGAGTGAAGCTTTCTTT | CASTWTGEESEAFF
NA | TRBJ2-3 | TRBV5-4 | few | TGTGCCAGCAGCTTGGGGGGGGGCGCGGATACGCAGTATTTT | CASSLGGGADTQYF
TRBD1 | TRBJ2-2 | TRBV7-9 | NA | TGTGCCAGCAGCTTAATTGACAGGGCGAGCGGGGAGCTGTTTTTT | CASSLIDRASGELFF
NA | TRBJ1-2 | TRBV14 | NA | TGTGCCAGCAGCCAAGGTGGCAGGGTAACGAATGGCTACACCTTC | CASSQGGRVTNGYTF
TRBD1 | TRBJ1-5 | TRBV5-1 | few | TGCGCCAGCAGCTTAGAAGGACAGGTGGGTCAGCCCCAGCATTTT | CASSLEGQVGQPQHF
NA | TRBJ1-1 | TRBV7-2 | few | TGTGCCAGCAGTCCGGGACAAAACGTTGAAGCTTTCTTT | CASSPGQNVEAFF
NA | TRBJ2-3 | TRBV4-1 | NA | TGCGCCAGCAGCCACCTCCGGGGGGCCGGCACAGATACGCAGTATTTT | CASSHLRGAGTDTQYF
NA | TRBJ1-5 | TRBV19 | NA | TGTGCCAGTAGTATAATGGTCTCCCAGGCAGGTGGGCAGCCCCAGCATTTT | CASSIMVSQAGGQPQHF
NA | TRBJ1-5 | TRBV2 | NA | TGTGCCAGCATGCTGGGGGGTTGGCAGCCCCAGCATTTT | CASMLGGWQPQHF
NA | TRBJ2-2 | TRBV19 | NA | TGTGCCAGTAGTACCGGGAGCGGTAACGGGGAGCTGTTTTTT | CASSTGSGNGELFF
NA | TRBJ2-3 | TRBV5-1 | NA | TGCGCCAGCAGAAAGGGGACTAGCACAGATACGCAGTATTTT | CASRKGTSTDTQYF
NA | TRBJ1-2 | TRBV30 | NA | TGTGCCTGGAAGGGCAGGGGCCTAGGGGGCTACACCTTC | CAWKGRGLGGYTF
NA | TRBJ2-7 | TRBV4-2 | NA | TGTGCCAGCAGCCAAGATCCACAGGGTGCGGGCGAGCAGTACTTC | CASSQDPQGAGEQYF
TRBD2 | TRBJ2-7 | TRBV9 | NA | TGTGCCAGCAGCGTAGGGGGACTAGCGGGAGACTACGAGCAGTACTTC | CASSVGGLAGDYEQYF
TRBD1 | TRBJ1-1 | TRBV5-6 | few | TGTGCCAGCAGCTTGGAGGGGGACAGGCAAAGTATGAACACTGAAGCTTTCTTT | CASSLEGDRQSMNTEAFF